The clone carrying this TCR beta chain was found once. What it binds is unknown. Other DNA sequences in the sample encode the same CDR3. The CDR3 length is 12 residues. CDR1 and CDR2 from the germline V gene are SEHNR and FQNEAQ (reference sequence). V gave up 5 bases and J gave up 5 bases, with 9 bases separating them. Repertoires were generated with immunoSEQ multiplex PCR, while TCRdb's copy carries only in-frame clones and drops some. The sample contains about 2.1 million clones, about 93% of which appear only once. Positive CCR7 selection of CD45RO-negative cells yielded the naive CD8 cells, and terminally differentiated effector memory CD45RA+ cells were excluded. There were no recent acute infections or vaccinations among the donors, who were healthy HIV-negative adults. The data belong to a study of shared clonotypes between healthy human individuals. Regarding the study as a whole: Inspection by rarefaction showed sorted-subset sequencing to be incomplete despite large depth.

The rearrangement uses TRBV7-9 and TRBJ1-1, with D uncertain. Sample: naive CD8+ T cells from PBMCs. The receptor comes from a man aged 18 to 30 in good health. Some clones in this sample may be carry-over from other donors' samples. The CDR3, as DNA: TGTGCCAGCAGCCCCCTGGGTACTGAAGCTTTCTTT. Its protein product is CASSPLGTEAFF.